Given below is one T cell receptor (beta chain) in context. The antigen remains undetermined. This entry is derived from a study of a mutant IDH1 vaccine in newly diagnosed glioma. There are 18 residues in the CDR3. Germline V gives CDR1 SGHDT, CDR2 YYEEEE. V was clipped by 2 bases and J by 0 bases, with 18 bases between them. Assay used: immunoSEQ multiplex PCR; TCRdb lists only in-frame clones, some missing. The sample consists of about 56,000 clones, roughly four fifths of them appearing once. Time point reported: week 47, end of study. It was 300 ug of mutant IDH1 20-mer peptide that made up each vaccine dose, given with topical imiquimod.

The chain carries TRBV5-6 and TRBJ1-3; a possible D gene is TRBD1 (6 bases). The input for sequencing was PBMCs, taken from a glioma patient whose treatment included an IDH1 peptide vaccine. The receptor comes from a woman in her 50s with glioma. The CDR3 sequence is CASSFVGTKPVSGNTIYF. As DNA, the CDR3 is TGTGCCAGCAGCTTTGTAGGGACAAAACCAGTCTCTGGAAACACCATATATTTT.